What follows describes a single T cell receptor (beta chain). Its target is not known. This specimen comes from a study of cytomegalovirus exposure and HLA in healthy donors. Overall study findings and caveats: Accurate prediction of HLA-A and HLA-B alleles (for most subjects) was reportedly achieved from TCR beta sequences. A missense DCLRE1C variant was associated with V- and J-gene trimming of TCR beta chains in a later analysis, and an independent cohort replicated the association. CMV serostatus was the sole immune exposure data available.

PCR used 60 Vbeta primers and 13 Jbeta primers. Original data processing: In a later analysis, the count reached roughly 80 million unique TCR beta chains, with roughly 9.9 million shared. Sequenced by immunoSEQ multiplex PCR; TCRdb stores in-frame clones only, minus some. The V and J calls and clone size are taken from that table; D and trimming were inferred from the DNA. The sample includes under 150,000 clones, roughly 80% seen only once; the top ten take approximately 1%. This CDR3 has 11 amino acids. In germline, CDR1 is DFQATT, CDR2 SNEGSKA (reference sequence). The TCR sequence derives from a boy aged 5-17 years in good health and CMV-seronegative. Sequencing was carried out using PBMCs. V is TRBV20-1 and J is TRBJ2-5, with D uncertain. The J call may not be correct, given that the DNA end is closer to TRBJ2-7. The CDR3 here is CSARLDYEQYF. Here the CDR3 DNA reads TGCAGTGCTAGATTGGACTACGAGCAGTACTTC.